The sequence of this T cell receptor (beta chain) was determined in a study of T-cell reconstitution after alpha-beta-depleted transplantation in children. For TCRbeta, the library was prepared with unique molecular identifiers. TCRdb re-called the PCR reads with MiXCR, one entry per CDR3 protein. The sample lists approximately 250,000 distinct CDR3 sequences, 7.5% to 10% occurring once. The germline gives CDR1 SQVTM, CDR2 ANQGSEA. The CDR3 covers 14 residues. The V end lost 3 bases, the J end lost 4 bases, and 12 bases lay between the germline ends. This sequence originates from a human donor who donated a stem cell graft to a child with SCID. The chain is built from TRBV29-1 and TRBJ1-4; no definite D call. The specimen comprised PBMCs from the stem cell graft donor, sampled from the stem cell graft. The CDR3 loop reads CSVETWGDNEKLFF. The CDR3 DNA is TGCAGCGTTGAGACGTGGGGAGATAATGAAAAACTGTTTTTT.